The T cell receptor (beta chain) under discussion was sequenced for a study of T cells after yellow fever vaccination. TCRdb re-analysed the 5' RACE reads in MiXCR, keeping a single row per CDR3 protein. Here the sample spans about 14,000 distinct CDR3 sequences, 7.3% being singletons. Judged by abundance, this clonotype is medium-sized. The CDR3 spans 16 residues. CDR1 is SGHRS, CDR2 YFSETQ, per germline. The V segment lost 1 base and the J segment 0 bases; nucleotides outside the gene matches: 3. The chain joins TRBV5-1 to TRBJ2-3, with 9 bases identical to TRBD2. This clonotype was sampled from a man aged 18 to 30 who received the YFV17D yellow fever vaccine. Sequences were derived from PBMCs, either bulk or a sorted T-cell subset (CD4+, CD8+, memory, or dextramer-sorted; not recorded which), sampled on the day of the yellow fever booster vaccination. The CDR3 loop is CASSLRSGGSTDTQYF. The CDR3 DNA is TGCGCCAGCAGCTTGAGGAGCGGGGGGAGCACAGATACGCAGTATTTT.